A selection of T cell receptor beta chains follows, all from one sample in a study of technical replicates of blood from a handful of donors. Clones were read by immunoSEQ multiplex PCR, and TCRdb kept only the in-frame ones, dropping some. The sample carries about 68,000 clones, less than 98% recorded once. Source material: T cells isolated from PBMCs. Receptors were obtained from a human donor in good health. CDR3s include the opening cysteine and the closing phenylalanine or tryptophan. D genes are given only for firm matches. Not all rows give a size; the values are once, few, many and, for expanded clones, a class.

J: TRBJ2-1; size: -; D: -; V: TRBV7-7; DNA: TGTGCCAGCAGCTTAGGGGGAGCGGTCAATGAGCAGTTCTTC; CDR3: CASSLGGAVNEQFF
J: TRBJ1-5; size: -; D: -; V: TRBV7-8; DNA: TGTGCCAGCAGCTCCGACAGGCATGGTCAGCCCCAGCATTTT; CDR3: CASSSDRHGQPQHF
J: TRBJ2-5; size: -; D: TRBD2; V: TRBV11-2; DNA: TGTGCCAGCAGCTTAGAGGAGCGGGAGGTGGAGACCCAGTACTTC; CDR3: CASSLEEREVETQYF
J: TRBJ2-4; size: -; D: -; V: TRBV18; DNA: TGTGCCAGCTCACCCCCAGGGGAAGCCAAAAACATTCAGTACTTC; CDR3: CASSPPGEAKNIQYF
J: TRBJ2-1; size: -; D: TRBD1; V: TRBV29-1; DNA: TGCAGCGTTGGTCAGGGGGCGTACAATGAGCAGTTCTTC; CDR3: CSVGQGAYNEQFF
J: TRBJ1-4; size: -; D: -; V: TRBV7-2; DNA: TGTGCCAGCAGCCCAGGGGTTGCTTATGAAAAACTGTTTTTT; CDR3: CASSPGVAYEKLFF
J: TRBJ2-7; size: once; D: TRBD1; V: TRBV5-1; DNA: TGCGCCAGCAGCTTGATACCAGGGACAGATTCCTACGAGCAGTACTTC; CDR3: CASSLIPGTDSYEQYF
J: TRBJ2-3; size: -; D: -; V: TRBV29-1; DNA: TGCAGCGTTGAAGAGCGGGACCTGCAGTATTTT; CDR3: CSVEERDLQYF
J: TRBJ2-7; size: -; D: -; V: TRBV29-1; DNA: TGCAGCGTTGATACATCCATTTCGTTCTACGAGCAGTACTTC; CDR3: CSVDTSISFYEQYF
J: TRBJ2-6; size: once; D: -; V: TRBV11-3; DNA: TGTGCCAGCAGCAGAGGCGTGGCTGGGGCCAACGTCCTGACTTTC; CDR3: CASSRGVAGANVLTF
J: TRBJ2-7; size: -; D: TRBD2; V: TRBV11-2; DNA: TGTGCCAGCAGCCCCTTAGGACTAGCTATGTACGAGCAGTACTTC; CDR3: CASSPLGLAMYEQYF
J: TRBJ2-2; size: -; D: -; V: TRBV9; DNA: TGTGCCACCACGGAGCTAGGGGGTAACACCGGGGAGCTGTTTTTT; CDR3: CATTELGGNTGELFF
J: TRBJ2-3; size: -; D: -; V: TRBV2; DNA: TGTGCCAGCAGTGACGTAAATACGCAGTATTTT; CDR3: CASSDVNTQYF
J: TRBJ2-7; size: -; D: TRBD1; V: TRBV18; DNA: TGTGCCAGCTCACCATCTAGACAGGGCACGGAAGAGCAGTACTTC; CDR3: CASSPSRQGTEEQYF
J: TRBJ1-3; size: -; D: -; V: TRBV7-8; DNA: TGTGCCAGCAGCTTAGAGTTCGGGTTAGTCCTTGGAAACACCATATATTTT; CDR3: CASSLEFGLVLGNTIYF
J: TRBJ1-1; size: -; D: -; V: TRBV5-4; DNA: TGTGCCAGCAGTTCTAGGACAGAGGGCAACACTGAAGCTTTCTTT; CDR3: CASSSRTEGNTEAFF
J: TRBJ1-1; size: -; D: TRBD1; V: TRBV30; DNA: TGTGCCTGGGACGAAGACAGGGGCCCTGAAGCTTTCTTT; CDR3: CAWDEDRGPEAFF
J: TRBJ2-7; size: -; D: -; V: TRBV7-9; DNA: TGTGCCAGCAGTGAGTACGAGCAGTACTTC; CDR3: CASSEYEQYF
J: TRBJ1-3; size: -; D: -; V: TRBV11-1; DNA: TGTGCCAGCAGCTTTCAATCTGGAAACACCATATATTTT; CDR3: CASSFQSGNTIYF
J: TRBJ1-1; size: -; D: -; V: TRBV27; DNA: TGTGCCAGCAGTTTATGGGGACACCGGTCGAACACTGAAGCTTTCTTT; CDR3: CASSLWGHRSNTEAFF
J: TRBJ1-5; size: -; D: TRBD1; V: TRBV19; DNA: TGTGCCAGTAAGCCGGGACAGGGCCTCCTTAGCAATCAGCCCCAGCATTTT; CDR3: CASKPGQGLLSNQPQHF
J: TRBJ2-7; size: -; D: TRBD2; V: TRBV6-5; DNA: TGTGCCAGCAGGCAACTAGCGGGAACCTCCTACGAGCAGTACTTC; CDR3: CASRQLAGTSYEQYF
J: TRBJ2-1; size: -; D: -; V: TRBV7-9; DNA: TGTGCCAGCAGCTCGGGTGGGAATGAGCAGTTCTTC; CDR3: CASSSGGNEQFF
J: TRBJ2-7; size: -; D: -; V: TRBV27; DNA: TGTGCCAGCAGGGGGGCTCCGAGAGACTACGAGCAGTACTTC; CDR3: CASRGAPRDYEQYF
J: TRBJ2-1; size: -; D: -; V: TRBV7-6; DNA: TGTGCCAGCAGCTTAGGTCGCGAGCTGGATGAGCAGTTCTTC; CDR3: CASSLGRELDEQFF
J: TRBJ2-3; size: once; D: TRBD2; V: TRBV9; DNA: TGTGCCAGCAGCCCTATAGCGGGAGCTGTAGATACGCAGTATTTT; CDR3: CASSPIAGAVDTQYF
J: TRBJ1-5; size: -; D: -; V: TRBV28; DNA: TGTGCCAGCAGTTTAGCGGGAAGTGGCAATCAGCCCCAGCATTTT; CDR3: CASSLAGSGNQPQHF
J: TRBJ2-7; size: -; D: -; V: TRBV5-1; DNA: TGCGCCAGCAGCCAGCAGGGTAGAGCCTACGAGCAGTACTTC; CDR3: CASSQQGRAYEQYF
J: TRBJ2-7; size: -; D: TRBD2; V: TRBV5-6; DNA: TGTGCCAGCAGCACGGGACTAGCGGTCGAGCAGTACTTC; CDR3: CASSTGLAVEQYF
J: TRBJ2-3; size: -; D: -; V: TRBV7-3; DNA: TGTGCCAGCAGCTACCAGGTGACCCTCACAGATACGCAGTATTTT; CDR3: CASSYQVTLTDTQYF
J: TRBJ2-1; size: few; D: -; V: TRBV29-1; DNA: TGCAGCGTTGAAACGGGGAATGAGCAGTTCTTC; CDR3: CSVETGNEQFF
J: TRBJ2-7; size: -; D: -; V: TRBV11-2; DNA: TGTGCCAGCAGCCCTAGCGTGGGGTTGGCCTACGAGCAGTACTTC; CDR3: CASSPSVGLAYEQYF
J: TRBJ2-2; size: -; D: -; V: TRBV4-3; DNA: TGCGCCAGCAGCCGCATACTAGTCGGGGAGCTGTTTTTT; CDR3: CASSRILVGELFF
J: TRBJ2-3; size: -; D: TRBD2; V: TRBV5-1; DNA: TGCGCCAGCTCAATAGCGGGAGTCATAGATACGCAGTATTTT; CDR3: CASSIAGVIDTQYF
J: TRBJ1-1; size: -; D: -; V: TRBV30; DNA: TGTGCCTGGAGGAGGGGGAGTCCTGACACTGAAGCTTTCTTT; CDR3: CAWRRGSPDTEAFF
J: TRBJ1-1; size: -; D: TRBD1; V: TRBV6-1; DNA: TGTGCCAGCAGTGAATCGACAGGGTATACTGAAGCTTTCTTT; CDR3: CASSESTGYTEAFF
J: TRBJ2-5; size: -; D: -; V: TRBV9; DNA: TGTGCCAGCAGCGTATCTGGGGGAGGAGAGACCCAGTACTTC; CDR3: CASSVSGGGETQYF
J: TRBJ2-1; size: -; D: TRBD2; V: TRBV20-1; DNA: TGCAGTGTCGGACTAGGCAATGAGCAGTTCTTC; CDR3: CSVGLGNEQFF
J: TRBJ2-7; size: -; D: TRBD1; V: TRBV27; DNA: TGTGCCAGCAGTTTTGGGACAGGGAACTACGAGCAGTACTTC; CDR3: CASSFGTGNYEQYF
J: TRBJ1-5; size: -; D: -; V: TRBV30; DNA: TGTGCCTGGAGCCCGTCAGATAGCAATCAGCCCCAGCATTTT; CDR3: CAWSPSDSNQPQHF
J: TRBJ2-7; size: -; D: TRBD2; V: TRBV6-6; DNA: TGTGCCAGCAGTCCCCCTAGCGGGATCTCCTACGAGCAGTACTTC; CDR3: CASSPPSGISYEQYF
J: TRBJ1-2; size: -; D: -; V: TRBV18; DNA: TGTGCCAGCTCACCCGAGGGGGACTATGGCTACACCTTC; CDR3: CASSPEGDYGYTF